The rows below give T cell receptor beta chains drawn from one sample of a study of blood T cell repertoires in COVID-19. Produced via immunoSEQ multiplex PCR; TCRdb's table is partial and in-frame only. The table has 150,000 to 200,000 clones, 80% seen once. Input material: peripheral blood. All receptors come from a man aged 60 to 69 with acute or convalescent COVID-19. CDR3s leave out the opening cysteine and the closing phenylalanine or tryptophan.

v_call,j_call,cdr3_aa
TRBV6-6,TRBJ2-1,ASSTSLAGSNEQF
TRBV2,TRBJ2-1,ASGAGLLPTWYNEQF
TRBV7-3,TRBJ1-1,ASSPQRQGARSEAF
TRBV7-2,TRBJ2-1,ASSFRAGGPGEQF
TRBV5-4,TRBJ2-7,ASSSRSGLAGGEQY
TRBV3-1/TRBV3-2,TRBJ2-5,ASSRGQTPRDPPQETQY
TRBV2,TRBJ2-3,ASTGGAMGTDTQY
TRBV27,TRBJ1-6,ASRSETYNSPLH
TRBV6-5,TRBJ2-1,ASSYSREQF
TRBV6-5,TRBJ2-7,ASSTANPVSYEQY
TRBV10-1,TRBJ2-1,ASSVTRGEAGGFYNEQF
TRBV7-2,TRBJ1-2,ASSQPEGGYYGYT
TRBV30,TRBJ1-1,ALDEGAGMTEAF
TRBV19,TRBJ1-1,ASSPTGVTEAF
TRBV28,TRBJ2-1,ASSLSTSGSNEQF
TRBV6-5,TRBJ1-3,ASTGSGNTIY
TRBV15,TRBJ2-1,ATSGHATGSYNEQF
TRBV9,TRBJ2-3,ASSFSGASTDTQY
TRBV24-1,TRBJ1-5,ATSLGADNQPQH
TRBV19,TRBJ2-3,ASRETGLADTQY
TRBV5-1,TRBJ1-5,ASSLGYSNQPQH
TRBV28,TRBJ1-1,ASITTTNTEAF
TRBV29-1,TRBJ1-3,SARTGYSGNTIY
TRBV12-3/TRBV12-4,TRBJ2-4,ASSLNGPNIQY
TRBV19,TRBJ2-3,ASSALGLAGSTDTQY
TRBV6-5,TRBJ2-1,ASTRSGGDDNEQF
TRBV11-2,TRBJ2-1,ASSPISGSSYNEQF
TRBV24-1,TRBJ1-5,ATSDRMGQPQH
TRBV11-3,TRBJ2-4,ASSLITGNIQY
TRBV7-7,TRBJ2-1,ASSPRTGAEQF
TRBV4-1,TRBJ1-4,ASSQQGSLATNEKLF
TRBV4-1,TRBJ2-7,ASSQQQGSYLRSSYEQY
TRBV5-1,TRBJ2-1,ASGELARTNNEQF
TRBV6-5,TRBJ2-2,ASKGQMGTGELF
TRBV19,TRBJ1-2,ASSTRTGGTGYT